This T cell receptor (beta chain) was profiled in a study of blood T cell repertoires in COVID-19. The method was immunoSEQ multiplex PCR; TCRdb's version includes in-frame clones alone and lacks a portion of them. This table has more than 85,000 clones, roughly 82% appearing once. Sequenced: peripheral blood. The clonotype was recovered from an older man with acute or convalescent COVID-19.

The CDR3 nucleotides are TGTGCCAGTAGTGCGCTACAGGGGAATGAAAAACTGTTTTTT. Protein sequence: CASSALQGNEKLFF. The V call is TRBV19, the J call TRBJ1-4, with TRBD1 matching 7 bases. Germline values: CDR1 LNHDA, CDR2 SQIVND (reference sequence). V lost 5 bases to trimming and J lost 5 bases; unmatched junction nucleotides: 5. The CDR3 is 14 residues long.